This T cell receptor beta chain is drawn from a study of CD8+CD57+ T cells in acquired aplastic anemia (dated by TCRdb to the late 2010s). In terms of the full investigation: A mean of around 3.2 ug of DNA, ranging from roughly 0.2 to 27.4 ug, was extracted from sorted CD4+ and CD8+ cells. An average of approximately 9.8 million reads for CD4+ cells and 11.0 million reads for CD8+ cells was obtained from healthy donor samples. Study-wide findings and limitations: Around 28 CD8+ CDR3 sequences were found to be shared between patients and controls, but these sequences appeared to be highly expressed in patients and within the immunodominant clones of the patients. CD8+ Simpson's diversity did not differ significantly between patients and healthy controls (P=0.060).

Many counts were recorded for this clonotype. Its antigen specificity is not known. Nothing much larger sits one base from this clone, and base qualities are not available. Profiling of TCR beta VDJ combinations and CDR3 sequences used genomic DNA as the template. TCR repertoire sequencing was run on an Illumina HiSeq 2000. Per the original workflow: Repertoire assessment relied on Simpson's diversity index, CDR3 size and DJ length profiles, and TRBV/TRBJ rearrangement plots. The most abundant DNA sequence in the deep sequencing data was taken as the immunodominant clone. CDR3 amino acid sequences were screened for sharing across subjects and were compared with published repertoires and the VDJdb database. The raw public data were reprocessed by TCRdb itself: fastp quality trimming at Q25, MiXCR clonotype calling, in-frame beta chains only. Every entry covers one CDR3 protein and lists the most common genes and DNA from its rows. TCRdb, rather than the study authors, made the V and J calls. The sample table shows 150,000 to 200,000 distinct CDR3 sequences, and roughly 45% are seen once. The biggest ten clones account for 1.1% of the sample.

V is shortened by 2 bases, J by 2 bases, and the region joining them spans 9 bases. The CDR3 covers 13 residues, taking in both the cysteine and the phenylalanine. Just CDR3 DNA is preserved here, 39 bases in frame from base 1. From the germline V gene (reference sequence), CDR1 is DFQATT and CDR2 is SNEGSKA. In the study, sorted CD4+ and CD8+ blood T cells from patients with severe aplastic anemia and from healthy subjects underwent deep sequencing of TCR repertoires. Ficoll-Paque density gradient centrifugation was used to isolate peripheral blood mononuclear cells. Before DNA extraction, CD4+ and CD8+ T cells were sorted by FACS or by magnetic beads.

The clonotype was recovered from a human donor in good health. The V gene is TRBV20-1 and the J gene is TRBJ1-1; the D region possibly corresponds to TRBD1 (6 bases align). What was sequenced was sorted CD4+, CD8+, or CD8+CD57+ T cells (not recorded which) from PBMCs. The CDR3 protein is CSARTGTNTEAFF. The bases read TGCAGTGCTAGAACAGGGACCAACACTGAAGCTTTCTTT.